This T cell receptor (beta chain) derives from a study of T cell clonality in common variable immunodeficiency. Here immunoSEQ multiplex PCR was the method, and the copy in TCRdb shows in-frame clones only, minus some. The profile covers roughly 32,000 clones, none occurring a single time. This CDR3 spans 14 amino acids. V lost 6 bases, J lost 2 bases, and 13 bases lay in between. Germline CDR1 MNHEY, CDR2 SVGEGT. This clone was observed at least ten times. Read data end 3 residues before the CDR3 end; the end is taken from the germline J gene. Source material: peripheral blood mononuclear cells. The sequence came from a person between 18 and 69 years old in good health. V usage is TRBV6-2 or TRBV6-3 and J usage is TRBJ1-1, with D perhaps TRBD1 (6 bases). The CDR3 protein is CASRRDTLNTEAFF. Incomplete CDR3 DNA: TGTGCCAGCAGGCGGGACACCCTTAACACTGAA.